Below are 18 T cell receptor delta chains sequenced from a single sample in a study of γδ T cells in repeated Plasmodium falciparum infection. TCRdb reanalysed the multiplex PCR reads with CATT. The sample lists 45,000 to 60,000 delta-chain clones; more than 1.5% were seen once. Vgamma9/Vdelta2+ and Vdelta2-negative gammadelta T cells were flow-sorted from PBMC for bulk sequencing. The source material was gamma-delta T cells from blood. Source of these receptors: a pool of human donors (malaria-infected and uninfected, not separated).

The sample holds many counts of this clone. A much larger clone is a single base away; this may be a read error. The chain combines TRDV3 with TRDJ1; TRDD3 aligns across 13 bases. V gave up 4 bases and J gave up 2 bases; unmatched junction bases: 16. CDR1 is TVYSNPD, CDR2 GDNSRS, per germline (reference sequence). This CDR3 contains 18 residues. CDR3 amino acids: CASPLLLGDTRDTDKLIF. For the CDR3, the DNA is TGTGCCTCTCCCCTCCTACTGGGGGATACGCGTGATACCGATAAACTCATCTTT.

This clone was picked up a small number of times. The protein held in TCRdb is that of a much larger clone and does not match this DNA's translation at residue 19, likely because of a read error; the protein shown is translated from the DNA. The J gene has no call, while the V gene is TRDV2; TRDD3, the table's D call, lacks a check against the DNA. CDR1 is GEAIGNYY, CDR2 EKD, per germline. The CDR3 spans 20 residues. The CDR3 loop reads CACGGGLYWGIQGPADKLTF. The CDR3 DNA reads as TGTGCCTGTGGAGGGGGTCTGTACTGGGGGATACAAGGTCCGGCTGATAAACTCACCTTT.

Concerning this clone itself: Translating this DNA gives a protein that differs at residue 6 from the TCRdb one, which belongs to a much larger clone; a read error is likely, and the protein shown is this translation. This chain joins TRDV1 and TRDJ1; D might be TRDD3 (7 bases). Trimming left V 1 base short and J 2 bases short, with 32 bases between. The CDR3 consists of 22 residues. The V gene's germline CDR1 is TSWWSYY and CDR2 QGS. DNA of the CDR3: TGTGCTCTTGGGGAACCGTCCTCCTACCATAGGCCTACTGGGGATTTTACCGATAAACTCATCTTT. Translating it yields CALGEPSSYHRPTGDFTDKLIF.

Notes on this clone: A far larger clone differs by one base, so this is likely a read error. TRDV1 is the V gene, and the J gene was not called; no check of the table's D call, TRDD3, against the DNA was made. Germline assignment: CDR1 TSWWSYY and CDR2 QGS. The CDR3 contains 20 residues. DNA of the CDR3: TGTGCTCTTGGGGAACTCTTTTACGTACTAGGGATAAGGAGGGGGGATAAACTCATCTTC. It codes for CALGELFYVLGIRRGDKLIF.

A remark on this clone: TCRdb's protein for this DNA is that of a much larger clone and differs from the translation at residue 12, likely a read error; the protein shown is the DNA translation. The chain joins TRDV1 to TRDJ1; tentative D call: TRDD2 (5 bases). TCRdb does not report a J gene; here it was assigned by matching the DNA to germline references. Trimming cost V 2 bases and J 4 bases, with 20 bases left between them. Looked up from germline, CDR1 is TSWWSYY and CDR2 is QGS. The CDR3 is 17 amino acids. CDR3 bases: TGTGCTCTTGGGGAAGCTTTTCCTCCCGAATACATCGATAAACTCATCTTT. This gives the protein CALGEAFPPEYIDKLIF.

A note on this clone: TCRdb records a much larger clone's protein for this DNA, with a difference at residue 3 that likely arises from a read error; the protein given is the translation of the DNA. J is TRDJ1 and V is TRDV1, with 9 nucleotides matching TRDD3. No J gene is reported in TCRdb; it was inferred here by comparing the DNA with germline. The CDR3 totals 21 residues. The germline gives CDR1 TSWWSYY, CDR2 QGS. In nucleotides, the CDR3 is TGTGCTCCTGGGGAACTTCCCTTCAGGTACTGGGGGACCTCGTACACCGATAAACTCATCTTT. Residues: CAPGELPFRYWGTSYTDKLIF.

In its sample, this clone was seen many times. This may be a read error: a much more frequent sequence differs by one nucleotide. The identical CDR3 is also encoded by other nucleotide sequences in the sample. The chain combines TRDV3 with TRDJ1; 7 nucleotides match TRDD3. Germline CDR1 is TVYSNPD and CDR2 is GDNSRS (reference sequence). This CDR3 region has 19 residues. The CDR3 loop reads CAFKFPYAWGLRSADKLIF. In nucleotides, the CDR3 is TGTGCCTTTAAATTCCCCTACGCCTGGGGGCTCCGCTCCGCCGATAAGCTCATCTTT.

This clone came up many times. TCRdb's protein, taken from a much larger clone, differs from this DNA's translation at residue 11, likely owing to a read error; the protein displayed comes from the DNA. The rearrangement links TRDV2 to TRDJ1; D possibly corresponds to TRDD3 (6 bases). The J gene, not given by TCRdb, was assigned here from a germline match of the nucleotide sequence. The ends were cut back, 3 bases at V and 6 bases at J, with 19 bases in the middle. CDR3 length equals 15 residues. Per germline, CDR1 GEAIGNYY and CDR2 EKD. CDR3: CACDVVGGQGNKLIF. DNA of the CDR3: TGTGCCTGTGACGTGGTGGGGGGCCAAGGCAATAAACTCATCTTT.

This clone came up a few times. It differs at one base from a far larger clone, so likely a read error. The same CDR3 also results from other DNA sequences found in this sample. The chain links TRDV1 to TRDJ1; 9 positions agree with TRDD3. CDR3 size: 23 residues. The germline CDR1 and CDR2 sequences are TSWWSYY and QGS. Trimming at V came to 1 base and at J to 0 bases, leaving 24 bases not matched to a gene. CDR3 protein: CALGEQGYSYAILGDLYTDKLIF. In nucleotides, the CDR3 is TGTGCTCTTGGGGAACAAGGGTATTCCTACGCTATACTGGGGGACCTTTACACCGATAAACTCATCTTT.

Ten or more counts support this clone. The protein in TCRdb stems from a much larger clone and differs at residue 8 from this DNA's translation, likely a read error; here the protein is translated from the DNA. The genes are TRDV2 and TRDJ1, with a possible D match to TRDD3 (5 bases). TCRdb supplies no J gene; here it was assigned by aligning the nucleotide sequence to germline. Germline V lookup: CDR1 GEAIGNYY, CDR2 EKD. This CDR3 comprises 18 residues. Trimming took off 1 base at V and 4 bases at J, with 24 bases between the two ends. CDR3: CACDTVSPGATGDDKLIF. The CDR3 DNA sequence: TGTGCCTGTGACACGGTTTCACCGGGGGCTACGGGAGACGATAAACTCATCTTT.

This clone was counted ten times or more. TCRdb pairs this DNA with a much larger clone's protein that differs at residue 13, likely a read error; the protein shown was translated from the DNA. This sequence joins TRDV1 and TRDJ1; 8 bases line up with TRDD3. CDR3 length: 22 amino acids. The V and J ends lost 1 base and 2 bases, in that order; junction bases with no gene match: 24. Germline V gene data show CDR1 as TSWWSYY and CDR2 as QGS. CDR3 sequence: CALGEPPGFILGGTVRTDKLIF. The CDR3 nucleotides read TGTGCTCTTGGGGAACCCCCGGGATTCATACTGGGGGGTACGGTTCGTACCGATAAACTCATCTTT.

The sample holds many counts of this clone. TCRdb's listed protein matches a much larger clone and diverges from this DNA's translation at residue 10, likely through a read error; the protein shown comes from the DNA. J is TRDJ2 and V is TRDV1; TRDD3 matches 9 bases. The CDR3 covers 20 residues. Germline values: CDR1 TSWWSYY, CDR2 QGS. V lost 3 bases to trimming and J lost 4 bases; unmatched junction nucleotides: 18. The CDR3 coding sequence is TGTGCTCTTGGGGAGACCTTAACCAGTGCTGGGGGATTAAGGACAGCACAACTCTTCTTT. This translates into CALGETLTSAGGLRTAQLFF.

This clone was observed many times. It is likely a read error: a sequence one base away is far more abundant. The sample contains more than one DNA sequence encoding this CDR3. This sequence joins TRDV2 and TRDJ1; 11 nucleotides match TRDD3. The J gene is absent in TCRdb and was assigned here via DNA matching to germline. The germline V gene has CDR1 GEAIGNYY and CDR2 EKD. CDR3 length: 19 residues. The ends lost 0 bases at V and 0 bases at J; junction bases unmatched: 11. CDR3 amino acids: CACDTVSGGYSGYTDKLIF. DNA of the CDR3: TGTGCCTGTGACACCGTTTCTGGGGGATACTCAGGGTACACCGATAAACTCATCTTT.

This clone has at least ten counts. TCRdb assigns this DNA the protein of a much larger clone, which departs from its translation at residue 7; this likely reflects a read error, and the protein shown comes from translating the DNA. The chain employs TRDV2 and TRDJ1; 9 nucleotides line up with TRDD3. The J gene, absent from TCRdb, was called here by matching the DNA to germline. This CDR3 has 18 amino acids. V lost 0 bases and J lost 2; bases outside the gene matches: 12. CDR1 is GEAIGNYY and CDR2 is EKD in the germline V gene. In DNA form, the CDR3 reads TGTGCCTGTGACACCGTGAGAGTGCTGGGGGATGGGACCGATAAACTCATCTTT. Its translation is CACDTVRVLGDGTDKLIF.

This clone was picked up a small number of times. A far more abundant clone sits one base away, making this likely a read error. This same CDR3 is encoded by further DNA sequences in the sample. This chain joins TRAV38-2/DV8 and TRDJ1, with 10 nucleotides matching TRDD3. The J gene, left out of TCRdb, was set here by checking the DNA against germline. V lost 0 bases, J lost 3 bases, and 20 bases stayed unmatched. CDR1 and CDR2 (germline): TSESDYY, QEAYKQQN. The CDR3 runs 21 residues. Here the CDR3 reads CAYRSATPPGLGDNFADKLIF. The CDR3 DNA follows: TGTGCTTATAGGAGCGCGACCCCGCCTGGCCTGGGGGATAACTTTGCCGATAAACTCATCTTT.

The table lists this clone with many counts. Given a far larger clone just one base away, this is likely a sequencing read error. Different DNA sequences within this sample yield the same CDR3. V is TRDV1 and J is TRDJ1; no firm D call. Germline loops: CDR1 TSWWSYY, CDR2 QGS. This CDR3 has 22 amino acids. The V gene lost 0 bases and the J gene lost 5 bases, with 34 bases spanning the gap. The DNA of the CDR3 is TGTGCTCTTGGGGAACTAAAAGCCCATCTACTTAGACTAGGGTTGTTAAGAGATAAACTCATCTTT. It specifies CALGELKAHLLRLGLLRDKLIF.

Note on this clone: The translation of this DNA and the TCRdb protein of a much larger clone differ at residue 3, probably owing to a read error; the protein shown here is translated from the DNA. The V and J genes are TRDV1 and TRDJ2; 12 bases map to TRDD3. CDR1 is TSWWSYY and CDR2 is QGS in the germline V gene. The CDR3 spans 25 residues. CDR3: CAPGATSFTSTPLYWGIQGTAQLFF. CDR3 DNA sequence: TGTGCTCCTGGGGCCACGTCCTTTACCTCTACACCTTTGTACTGGGGGATACAGGGGACAGCACAACTCTTCTTT.

Points on this clone: For this DNA, TCRdb reports the protein of a much larger clone, which diverges at residue 13, most likely from a read error; the protein presented here is translated directly from the DNA. V is TRDV3 and J is TRDJ1; weak D call: TRDD3 (6 bases). The germline gives CDR1 TVYSNPD, CDR2 GDNSRS (reference sequence). The CDR3 loop spans 16 amino acids. The CDR3 spells CAFKYWVFFSTDNLIF. DNA of the CDR3: TGTGCCTTCAAATACTGGGTCTTTTTTTCGACCGATAATCTCATCTTT.